This T cell receptor (beta chain) was captured by sequencing in a study of T-cell reconstitution after alpha-beta-depleted transplantation in children. As it was prepared, the TCRbeta library received unique molecular identifiers. TCRdb used MiXCR to reprocess the PCR reads, holding one entry per CDR3 protein. The sample lists 200,000 to 300,000 distinct CDR3 sequences, more than 20% occurring once. This clonotype was counted only a few times. CDR1 and CDR2 from the germline V gene are KGHSH and LQKENI. V lost 4 bases and J lost 10, with 29 bases in between. The CDR3 loop spans 17 amino acids. This sequence was found in a female patient aged 2 to 10 who had a stem cell transplant for congenital amegakaryocytic thrombocytopenia, so the T cells may come from the graft donor. The rearrangement links TRBV18 to TRBJ2-7; the D gene is possibly TRBD1 (6 bases). Specimen: PBMCs, mostly from graft donor cells, collected 360 days after TCRalphabeta/CD19-depleted stem cell transplant. The CDR3 here is CASSRPHAGTKTPYQYF. The DNA of the CDR3 is TGTGCCAGCTCACGCCCCCATGCCGGGACAAAAACCCCCTACCAGTACTTC.